This is a list of T cell receptor beta chains from one sample in a study of blood T cell repertoires in COVID-19. TCRdb's table, derived via immunoSEQ multiplex PCR, lists solely in-frame clones and lacks some. The sample yields around 240,000 clones, around 86% seen once. The sequencing input was PBMCs or T cells enriched from blood (not recorded which). These receptors were collected from a woman aged 50 to 60 who had recovered from COVID-19. The CDR3 runs from the conserved cysteine through the conserved F or W.

v_gene: TRBV4-2; CDR3aa: CASSQATVYRGSGELFF
v_gene: TRBV10-2; CDR3aa: CASSGWTGDSNQPQHF
v_gene: TRBV6-2/TRBV6-3; CDR3aa: CASSPMPPTEVGNQPQHF
v_gene: TRBV18; CDR3aa: CASSPGTGREKLFF
v_gene: TRBV6-4; CDR3aa: CASSELAGGPGELFF
v_gene: TRBV14; CDR3aa: CASSPMEYPNRYTF
v_gene: TRBV30; CDR3aa: CAWRNPGQGGYGYTF
v_gene: TRBV9; CDR3aa: CASSFELADSSYNEQFF
v_gene: TRBV6-5; CDR3aa: CASSYDRAKTEAFF
v_gene: TRBV7-9; CDR3aa: CASSLAGGYEKLFF
v_gene: TRBV11-2; CDR3aa: CASSLGGTSTDTQYF
v_gene: TRBV5-1; CDR3aa: CASSLEQSNSPLHF
v_gene: TRBV5-6; CDR3aa: CASSFKVFGGVGQPQHF
v_gene: TRBV10-3; CDR3aa: CASTGGWTDTQYF
v_gene: TRBV7-6; CDR3aa: CASSPGTGGREKLFF
v_gene: TRBV18; CDR3aa: CASSPELAGTDTQYF
v_gene: TRBV6-2/TRBV6-3; CDR3aa: CASSRPPTGRGETQYF
v_gene: TRBV5-8; CDR3aa: CASSRTSGGGETQYF
v_gene: TRBV5-4; CDR3aa: CASSLGGAGQANSPLHF
v_gene: TRBV27; CDR3aa: CASSLQGGSTDTQYF
v_gene: TRBV4-3; CDR3aa: CASSQESAAGGLGEKLFF
v_gene: TRBV7-9; CDR3aa: CASSLNRDTEAFF
v_gene: TRBV7-9; CDR3aa: CASSLDTGWNGYTF
v_gene: TRBV19; CDR3aa: CASRWTSGSAGEQFF
v_gene: TRBV11-3; CDR3aa: CASRQGGNEQFF
v_gene: TRBV5-6; CDR3aa: CASSFLETGALRTEAFF
v_gene: TRBV6-5; CDR3aa: CASLGEVGYGYTF
v_gene: TRBV24-1; CDR3aa: CATSDFSGELFF
v_gene: TRBV19; CDR3aa: CASSATGHSNTEAFF
v_gene: TRBV19; CDR3aa: CASSTTGWTYEQYF
v_gene: TRBV3-1/TRBV3-2; CDR3aa: CASSQAGGYTF
v_gene: TRBV6-2/TRBV6-3; CDR3aa: CASSYSQDRRYEQYF
v_gene: TRBV5-1; CDR3aa: CASTGTGGENNEKLFF
v_gene: TRBV7-3; CDR3aa: CASSPRTSGGQSYNEQFF
v_gene: TRBV11-3; CDR3aa: CASSRTGTGNTIYF
v_gene: TRBV28; CDR3aa: CASSKQGFRAPLHF
v_gene: TRBV27; CDR3aa: CASSSTGFRVGEQYF
v_gene: TRBV7-2; CDR3aa: CASSPKDRVIGYGYTF
v_gene: TRBV5-1; CDR3aa: CASSLGFTGNTGELFF
v_gene: TRBV21-1; CDR3aa: CASSKYNAAAGEENTEAFF